The present entry profiles one T cell receptor beta chain with its context. Here immunoSEQ multiplex PCR was the method, and the copy in TCRdb shows in-frame clones only, minus some. Of over 450,000 clones in the sample, 70% to 80% were seen once. The CDR3 is 16 residues long. V dropped 2 bases and J dropped 6; count of bases not matched to a gene: 10. Per germline, CDR1 MNHEY and CDR2 SVGAGI. The source of the sample is a study of shared T cell receptors in the human thymus. Another study also made use of these data, one on human thymus T cells. That work adds: Healthy Finnish infants undergoing corrective surgery for congenital heart defects were the donors. Thymus tissue for the work was resected from patients undergoing corrective heart surgery. Related reports documented highly overlapping thymic repertoires among unrelated individuals.

The sequence was obtained from a boy less than two years old with a congenital heart defect. V and J are TRBV6-5 and TRBJ2-1; 7 bases are a match to TRBD1. Material: thymocytes. CDR3 sequence: CASSYARTGVSNEQFF. CDR3 in DNA: TGTGCCAGCAGTTACGCGCGTACAGGGGTTAGCAATGAGCAGTTCTTC.